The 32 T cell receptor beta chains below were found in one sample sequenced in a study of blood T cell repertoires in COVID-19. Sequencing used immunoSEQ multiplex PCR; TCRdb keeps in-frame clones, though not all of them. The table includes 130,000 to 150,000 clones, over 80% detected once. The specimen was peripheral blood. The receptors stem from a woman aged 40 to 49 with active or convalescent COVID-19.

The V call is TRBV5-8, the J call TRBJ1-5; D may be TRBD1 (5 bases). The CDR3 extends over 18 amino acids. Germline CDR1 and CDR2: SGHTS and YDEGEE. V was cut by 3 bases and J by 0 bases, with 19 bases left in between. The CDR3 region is CASSSRMGGLHSNQPQHF. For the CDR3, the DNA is TGTGCCAGCAGCTCGAGGATGGGGGGTCTGCATAGCAATCAGCCCCAGCATTTT. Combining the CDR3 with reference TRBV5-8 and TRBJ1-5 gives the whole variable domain EAGVTQSPTHLIKTRGQQATLRCSPISGHTSVYWYQQALGLGLQFLLWYDEGEERNRGNFPPRFSGRQFPNYSSELNVNALELEDSALYLCASSSRMGGLHSNQPQHFGDGTRLSIL.

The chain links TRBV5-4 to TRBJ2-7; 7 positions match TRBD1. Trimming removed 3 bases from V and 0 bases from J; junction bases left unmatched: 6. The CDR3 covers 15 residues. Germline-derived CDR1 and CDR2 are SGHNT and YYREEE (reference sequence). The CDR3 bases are TGTGCCAGCAGCTACTACAGGGGAAGCTCCTACGAGCAGTACTTC. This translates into CASSYYRGSSYEQYF.

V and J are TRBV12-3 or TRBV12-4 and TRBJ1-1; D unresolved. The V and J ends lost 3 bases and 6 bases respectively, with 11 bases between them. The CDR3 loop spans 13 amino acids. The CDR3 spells CASSLGGIPEAFF. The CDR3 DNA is TGTGCCAGCAGTTTGGGAGGGATCCCTGAAGCTTTCTTT.

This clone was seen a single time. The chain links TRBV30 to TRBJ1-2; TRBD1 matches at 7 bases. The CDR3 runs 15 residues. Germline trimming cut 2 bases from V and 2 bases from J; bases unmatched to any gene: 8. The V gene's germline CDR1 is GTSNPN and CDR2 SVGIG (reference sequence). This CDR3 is CAWSLTGFENYGYTF. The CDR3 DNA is TGTGCCTGGAGTCTGACAGGGTTCGAAAACTATGGCTACACCTTC.

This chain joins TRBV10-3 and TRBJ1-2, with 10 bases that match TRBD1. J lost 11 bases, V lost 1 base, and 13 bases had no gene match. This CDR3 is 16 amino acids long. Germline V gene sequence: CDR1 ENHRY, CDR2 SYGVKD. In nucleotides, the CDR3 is TGTGCCATCAGTGAGTTGCCCAGGACAGGGGGGAGTAGGTACACCTTC. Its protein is CAISELPRTGGSRYTF.

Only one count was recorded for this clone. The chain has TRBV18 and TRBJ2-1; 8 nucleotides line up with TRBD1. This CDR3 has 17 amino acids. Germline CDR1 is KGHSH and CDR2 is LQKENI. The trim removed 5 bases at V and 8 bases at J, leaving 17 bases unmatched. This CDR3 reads CASSAYSGTGPRDEQFF. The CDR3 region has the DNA TGTGCCAGCTCAGCCTACTCCGGGACAGGCCCCCGGGATGAGCAGTTCTTC.

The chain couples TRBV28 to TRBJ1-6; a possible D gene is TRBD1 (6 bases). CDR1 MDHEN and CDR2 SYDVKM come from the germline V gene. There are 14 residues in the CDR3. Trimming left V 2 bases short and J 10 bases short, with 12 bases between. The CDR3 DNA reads TGTGCCAGCAGTTTAAGCATGGGGGCCTCACCCCTCCACTTT. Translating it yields CASSLSMGASPLHF. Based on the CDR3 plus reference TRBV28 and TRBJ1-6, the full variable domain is DVKVTQSSRYLVKRTGEKVFLECVQDMDHENMFWYRQDPGLGLRLIYFSYDVKMKEKGDIPEGYSVSREKKERFSLILESASTNQTSMYLCASSLSMGASPLHFGNGTRLTVT.

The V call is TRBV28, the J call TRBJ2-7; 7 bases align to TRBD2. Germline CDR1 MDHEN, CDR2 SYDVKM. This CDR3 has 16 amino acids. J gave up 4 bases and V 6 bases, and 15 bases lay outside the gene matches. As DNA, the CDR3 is TGTGCCAGCAGCGGACCGGGGGGTTTTCCCCCTTACGAGCAGTACTTC. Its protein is CASSGPGGFPPYEQYF.

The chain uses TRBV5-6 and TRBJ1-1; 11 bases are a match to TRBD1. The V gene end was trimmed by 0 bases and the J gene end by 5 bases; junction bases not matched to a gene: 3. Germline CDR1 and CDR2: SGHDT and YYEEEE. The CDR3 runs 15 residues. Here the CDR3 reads CASSLVGTGGTEAFF. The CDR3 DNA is TGTGCCAGCAGCTTGGTCGGGACAGGGGGGACTGAAGCTTTCTTT. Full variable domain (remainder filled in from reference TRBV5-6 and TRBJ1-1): DAGVTQSPTHLIKTRGQQVTLRCSPKSGHDTVSWYQQALGQGPQFIFQYYEEEERQRGNFPDRFSGHQFPNYSSELNVNALLLGDSALYLCASSLVGTGGTEAFFGQGTRLTVV.

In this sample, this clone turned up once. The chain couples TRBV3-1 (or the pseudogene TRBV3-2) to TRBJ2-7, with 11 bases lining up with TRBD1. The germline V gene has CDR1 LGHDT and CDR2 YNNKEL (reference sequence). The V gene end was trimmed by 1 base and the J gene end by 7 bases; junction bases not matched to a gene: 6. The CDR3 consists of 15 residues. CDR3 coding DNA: TGTGCCAGCAGCCAAGGCAGGGGACAGGGGGGAGAGCAGTACTTC. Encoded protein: CASSQGRGQGGEQYF.

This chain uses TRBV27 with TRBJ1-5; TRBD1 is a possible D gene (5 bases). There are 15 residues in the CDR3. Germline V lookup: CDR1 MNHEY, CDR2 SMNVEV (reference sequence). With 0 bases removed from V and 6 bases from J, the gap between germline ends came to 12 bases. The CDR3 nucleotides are TGTGCCAGCAGTTTATCGGCGGGGGGAATTCAGCCCCAGCATTTT. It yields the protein CASSLSAGGIQPQHF.

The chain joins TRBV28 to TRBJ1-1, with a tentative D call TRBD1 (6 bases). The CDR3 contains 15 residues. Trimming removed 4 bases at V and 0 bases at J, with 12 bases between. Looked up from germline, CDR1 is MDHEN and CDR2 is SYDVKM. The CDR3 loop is CASSSWTALNTEAFF. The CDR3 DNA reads TGTGCCAGCAGTTCGTGGACAGCCCTGAACACTGAAGCTTTCTTT. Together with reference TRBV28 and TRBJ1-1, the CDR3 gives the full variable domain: DVKVTQSSRYLVKRTGEKVFLECVQDMDHENMFWYRQDPGLGLRLIYFSYDVKMKEKGDIPEGYSVSREKKERFSLILESASTNQTSMYLCASSSWTALNTEAFFGQGTRLTVV.

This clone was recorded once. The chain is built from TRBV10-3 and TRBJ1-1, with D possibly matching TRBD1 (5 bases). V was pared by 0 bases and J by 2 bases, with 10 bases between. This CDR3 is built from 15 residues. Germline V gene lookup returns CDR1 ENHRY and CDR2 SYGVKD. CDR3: CAISESTAKNTEAFF. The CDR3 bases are TGTGCCATCAGTGAGTCGACAGCCAAAAACACTGAAGCTTTCTTT.

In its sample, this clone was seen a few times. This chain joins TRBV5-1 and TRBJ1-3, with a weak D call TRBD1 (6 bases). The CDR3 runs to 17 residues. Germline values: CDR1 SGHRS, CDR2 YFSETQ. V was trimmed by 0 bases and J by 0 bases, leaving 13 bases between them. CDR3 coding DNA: TGCGCCAGCAGCTTGGGGACAGCTTATAACTCTGGAAACACCATATATTTT. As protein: CASSLGTAYNSGNTIYF.

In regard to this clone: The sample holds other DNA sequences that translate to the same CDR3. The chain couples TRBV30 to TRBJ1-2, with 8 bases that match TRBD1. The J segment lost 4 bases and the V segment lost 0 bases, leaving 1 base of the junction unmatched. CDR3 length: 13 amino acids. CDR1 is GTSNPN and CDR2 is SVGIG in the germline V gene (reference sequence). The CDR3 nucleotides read TGTGCCTGGAGTGTAGGACAGGGCTATGGCTACACCTTC. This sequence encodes CAWSVGQGYGYTF. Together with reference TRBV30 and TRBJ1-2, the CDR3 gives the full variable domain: SQTIHQWPATLVQPVGSPLSLECTVEGTSNPNLYWYRQAAGRGLQLLFYSVGIGQISSEVPQNLSASRPQDRQFILSSKKLLLSDSGFYLCAWSVGQGYGYTFGSGTRLTVV.

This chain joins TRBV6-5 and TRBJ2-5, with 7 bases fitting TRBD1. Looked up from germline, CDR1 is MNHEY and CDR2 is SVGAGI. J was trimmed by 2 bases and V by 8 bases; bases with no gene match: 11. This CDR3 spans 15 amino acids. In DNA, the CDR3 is TGTGCCAGCGAAGTAAGGGGCAGGGGGCAAGAGACCCAGTACTTC. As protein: CASEVRGRGQETQYF.

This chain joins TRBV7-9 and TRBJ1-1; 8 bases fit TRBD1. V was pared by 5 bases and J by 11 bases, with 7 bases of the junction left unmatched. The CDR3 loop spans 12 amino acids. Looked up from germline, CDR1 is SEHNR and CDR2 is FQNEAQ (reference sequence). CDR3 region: CASSPPDRAAFF. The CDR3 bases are TGTGCCAGCAGCCCACCGGACAGGGCGGCTTTCTTT.

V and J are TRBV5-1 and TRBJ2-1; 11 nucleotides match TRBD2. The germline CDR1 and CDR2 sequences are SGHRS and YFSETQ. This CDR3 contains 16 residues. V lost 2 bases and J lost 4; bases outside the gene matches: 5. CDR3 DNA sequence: TGCGCCAGCAGCTTAGGACTAGCGGGTAGTTACAATGAGCAGTTCTTC. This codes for CASSLGLAGSYNEQFF.

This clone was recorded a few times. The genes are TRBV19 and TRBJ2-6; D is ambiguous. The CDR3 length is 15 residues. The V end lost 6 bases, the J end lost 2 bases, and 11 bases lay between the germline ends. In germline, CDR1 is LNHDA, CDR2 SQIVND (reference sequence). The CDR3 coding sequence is TGTGCCAGTAGCCCTACCCTAGCTGGGGCCAACGTCCTGACTTTC. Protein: CASSPTLAGANVLTF.

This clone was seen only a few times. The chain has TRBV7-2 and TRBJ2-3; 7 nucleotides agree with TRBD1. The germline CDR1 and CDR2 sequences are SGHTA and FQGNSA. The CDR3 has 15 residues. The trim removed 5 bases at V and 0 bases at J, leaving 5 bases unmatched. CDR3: CASSTYRGSTDTQYF. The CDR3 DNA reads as TGTGCCAGCAGCACCTACAGGGGTAGCACAGATACGCAGTATTTT. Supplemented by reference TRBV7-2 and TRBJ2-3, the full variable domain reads GAGVSQSPSNKVTEKGKDVELRCDPISGHTALYWYRQSLGQGLEFLIYFQGNSAPDKSGLPSDRFSAERTGGSVSTLTIQRTQQEDSAVYLCASSTYRGSTDTQYFGPGTRLTVL.

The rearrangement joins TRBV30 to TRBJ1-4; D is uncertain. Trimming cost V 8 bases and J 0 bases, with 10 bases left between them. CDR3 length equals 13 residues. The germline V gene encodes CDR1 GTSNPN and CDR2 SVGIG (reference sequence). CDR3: CAGYNATNEKLFF. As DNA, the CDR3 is TGTGCCGGTTACAATGCAACTAATGAAAAACTGTTTTTT.

As DNA, the CDR3 is TGTGCCAGCAGCGATGAGCCCTTTCGGGCGGGAGGAAGACCCTACGAGCAGTACTTC. Translated: CASSDEPFRAGGRPYEQYF. The V and J genes are TRBV7-9 and TRBJ2-7; the match to TRBD2 covers 8 bases. The CDR3 consists of 19 residues. Germline V gene sequence: CDR1 SEHNR, CDR2 FQNEAQ (reference sequence). After removal of 5 bases from V and 2 bases from J, the junction contained 20 bases not matched to a gene.

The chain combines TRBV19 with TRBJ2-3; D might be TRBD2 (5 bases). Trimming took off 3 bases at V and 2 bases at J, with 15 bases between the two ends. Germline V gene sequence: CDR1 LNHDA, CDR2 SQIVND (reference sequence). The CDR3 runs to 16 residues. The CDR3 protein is CASSIWSGRDTDTQYF. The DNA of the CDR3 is TGTGCCAGTAGTATCTGGTCGGGGAGAGACACAGATACGCAGTATTTT.

The CDR3 sequence: CASSPWTGEETQYF. The CDR3 DNA sequence: TGCGCCAGCAGCCCATGGACAGGGGAAGAGACCCAGTACTTC. The V and J genes are TRBV5-1 and TRBJ2-5, with TRBD1 identical over 9 bases. Germline V gene sequence: CDR1 SGHRS, CDR2 YFSETQ. The CDR3 is made up of 14 amino acids. Trimming took 4 bases from V and 3 from J; bases not matched to a gene: 4.

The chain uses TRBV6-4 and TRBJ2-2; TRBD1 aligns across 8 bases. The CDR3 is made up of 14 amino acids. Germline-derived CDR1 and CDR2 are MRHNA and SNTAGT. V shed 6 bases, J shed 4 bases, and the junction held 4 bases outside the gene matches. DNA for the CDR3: TGTGCCAGCAGCAGGGGGCCGGGCACCGGGGAGCTGTTTTTT. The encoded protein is CASSRGPGTGELFF.

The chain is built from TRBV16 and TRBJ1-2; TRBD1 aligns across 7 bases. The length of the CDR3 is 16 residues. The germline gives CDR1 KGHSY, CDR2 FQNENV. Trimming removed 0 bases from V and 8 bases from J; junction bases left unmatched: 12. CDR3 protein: CASSQSQYRGVKGYTF. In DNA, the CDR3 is TGTGCCAGCAGCCAATCCCAATACAGGGGAGTGAAGGGCTACACCTTC.

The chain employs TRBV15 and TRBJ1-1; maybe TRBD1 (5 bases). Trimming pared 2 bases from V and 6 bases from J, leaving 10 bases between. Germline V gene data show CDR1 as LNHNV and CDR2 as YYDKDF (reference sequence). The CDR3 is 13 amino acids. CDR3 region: CATSRPGGAEAFF. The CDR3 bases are TGTGCCACCAGCAGACCGGGGGGGGCTGAAGCTTTCTTT.

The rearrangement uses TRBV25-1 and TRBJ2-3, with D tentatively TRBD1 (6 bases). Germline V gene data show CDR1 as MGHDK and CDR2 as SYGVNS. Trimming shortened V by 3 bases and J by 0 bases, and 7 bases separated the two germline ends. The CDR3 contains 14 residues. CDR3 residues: CASSERGSTDTQYF. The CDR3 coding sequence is TGTGCCAGCAGTGAGAGGGGGAGCACAGATACGCAGTATTTT.

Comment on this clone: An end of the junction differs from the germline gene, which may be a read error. The CDR3 bases are TGTGCCAGCTCCCCACCCGACTTGCAAGAGACCCAGTACTTC. As protein: CASSPPDLQETQYF. The chain joins TRBV18 to TRBJ2-5; D is undetermined. The CDR3 runs 14 residues. CDR1 KGHSH and CDR2 LQKENI come from the germline V gene. Full variable domain (outside the CDR3, taken from reference TRBV18 and TRBJ2-5): NAGVMQNPRHLVRRRGQEARLRCSPMKGHSHVYWYRQLPEEGLKFMVYLQKENIIDESGMPKERFSAEFPKEGPSILRIQQVVRGDSAAYFCASSPPDLQETQYFGPGTRLLVL.

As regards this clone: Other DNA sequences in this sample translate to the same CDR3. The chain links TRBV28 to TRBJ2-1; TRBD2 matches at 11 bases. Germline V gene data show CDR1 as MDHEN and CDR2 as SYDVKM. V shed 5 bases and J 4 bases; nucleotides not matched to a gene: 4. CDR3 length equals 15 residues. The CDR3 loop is CASSPLAGGYNEQFF. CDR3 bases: TGTGCCAGCAGTCCCCTAGCGGGGGGTTACAATGAGCAGTTCTTC.

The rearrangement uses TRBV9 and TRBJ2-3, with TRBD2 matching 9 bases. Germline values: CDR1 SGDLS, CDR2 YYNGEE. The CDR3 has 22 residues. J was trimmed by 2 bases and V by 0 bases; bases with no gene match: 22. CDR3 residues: CASSVGAPWTLREGLATDTQYF. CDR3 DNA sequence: TGTGCCAGCAGCGTAGGGGCCCCCTGGACCCTGAGAGAGGGACTAGCCACAGATACGCAGTATTTT.

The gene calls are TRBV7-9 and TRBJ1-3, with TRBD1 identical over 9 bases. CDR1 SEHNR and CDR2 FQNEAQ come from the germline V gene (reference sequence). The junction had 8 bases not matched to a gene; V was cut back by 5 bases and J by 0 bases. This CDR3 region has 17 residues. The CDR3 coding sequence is TGTGCCAGCAGCCTCACCGGGACAGGGATCTCTGGAAACACCATATATTTT. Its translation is CASSLTGTGISGNTIYF. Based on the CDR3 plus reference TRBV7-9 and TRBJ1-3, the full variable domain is DTGVSQNPRHKITKRGQNVTFRCDPISEHNRLYWYRQTLGQGPEFLTYFQNEAQLEKSRLLSDRFSAERPKGSFSTLEIQRTEQGDSAMYLCASSLTGTGISGNTIYFGEGSWLTVV.